The 32 T cell receptor beta chains reported below all come from one sample, sequenced in a study of spatial heterogeneity in lung cancer. TCRdb itself ran the 5' RACE reads through MiXCR, one entry per CDR3 protein. The sample consists of roughly 26,000 distinct CDR3 sequences, 5% to 6.5% of them appearing once. Stated time point: blood at routine non-recurrence follow-up after resection. TCRs were sequenced from unsorted whole RNA of tumor, nontumor lung or PBMC. The input for sequencing was PBMCs, taken at follow-up. Every receptor here comes from a male donor with early-stage non-small cell lung cancer.

Many counts were recorded for this clonotype. The V gene is TRBV9, the J gene TRBJ1-2; weak D call: TRBD1 (5 bases). The CDR3 is 14 residues long. Trimming cost V 6 bases and J 5 bases, with 17 bases left between them. Looked up from germline, CDR1 is SGDLS and CDR2 is YYNGEE. This CDR3 is CASTRPGVYYGYTF. DNA of the CDR3: TGTGCCAGCACCCGACCGGGGGTTTATTATGGCTACACCTTC. Full variable domain (missing parts from reference TRBV9 and TRBJ1-2): DSGVTQTPKHLITATGQRVTLRCSPRSGDLSVYWYQQSLDQGLQFLIQYYNGEERAKGNILERFSAQQFPDLHSELNLSSLELGDSALYFCASTRPGVYYGYTFGSGTRLTVV.

This clonotype was counted ten times or more. The V and J genes are TRBV7-9 and TRBJ1-4, with 7 bases fitting TRBD1. The junction had 2 bases not matched to a gene; V was cut back by 2 bases and J by 8 bases. The CDR3 loop spans 13 amino acids. CDR1 and CDR2 from the germline V gene are SEHNR and FQNEAQ (reference sequence). The CDR3 reads CASSLTGDEKLFF. In DNA form, the CDR3 reads TGTGCCAGCAGCTTAACAGGGGACGAAAAACTGTTTTTT.

In regard to this clonotype: This may stem from a read error, because a much larger clone lies one nucleotide away. The chain recombines TRBV29-1 with TRBJ2-7, with TRBD1 as a possible D gene (6 bases). This CDR3 is built from 13 residues. CDR1 is SQVTM and CDR2 is ANQGSEA in the germline V gene. V was cut by 4 bases and J by 4 bases, with 14 bases left in between. The CDR3 region is CSVVHREWYEQYF. The CDR3 DNA is TGCAGCGTTGTCCACAGGGAATGGTACGAGCAGTACTTC.

This clonotype was seen repeatedly, ten times or more. This chain uses TRBV20-1 with TRBJ2-1; the D gene is possibly TRBD2 (7 bases). Germline V gives CDR1 DFQATT, CDR2 SNEGSKA (reference sequence). The CDR3 runs to 12 residues. Trimming removed 6 bases from V and 10 bases from J, with 16 bases in between. The CDR3 here is CSAGGGPEEQFF. CDR3 DNA: TGCAGTGCGGGAGGGGGACCTGAAGAGCAGTTCTTC.

The chain combines TRBV7-2 with TRBJ2-7; D may correspond to TRBD1 or TRBD2 (5 bases each). Germline values: CDR1 SGHTA, CDR2 FQGNSA. CDR3 length equals 13 residues. Trimming pared 4 bases from V and 10 bases from J, leaving 17 bases between. The CDR3 DNA follows: TGTGCCAGCAGCTCAGGGTCCGAGGGAAATCAGTACGTC. Its protein product is CASSSGSEGNQYV.

Comment on this clonotype: One end of the junction is discordant with germline, which a read error may explain. The genes are TRBV20-1 and TRBJ2-1, with 10 bases identical to TRBD2. CDR3 size: 11 residues. From germline, CDR1 is DFQATT and CDR2 SNEGSKA (reference sequence). The CDR3 DNA reads TGCAGTGCTCGAACCCTAGCGGGAGAGGTCTTC. This encodes CSARTLAGEVF.

This clonotype was counted at least ten times. V gene TRBV29-1 combines with J gene TRBJ2-1; possible D gene TRBD2, 6 bases. Trimming left V 2 bases short and J 0 bases short, with 14 bases between. The CDR3 is 16 residues long. Per the germline V gene, CDR1 is SQVTM and CDR2 is ANQGSEA. CDR3: CSVERAGRSSYNEQFF. The CDR3, as DNA: TGCAGCGTTGAACGGGCGGGGAGGAGCTCCTACAATGAGCAGTTCTTC.

This clonotype was counted ten times or more. The rearrangement links TRBV10-3 to TRBJ2-5; 8 bases line up with TRBD1. The CDR3 runs 17 residues. V shed 2 bases and J 1 base; nucleotides not matched to a gene: 9. Germline values: CDR1 ENHRY, CDR2 SYGVKD. The CDR3, as DNA: TGTGCCATCAGTGAGGGACAGGGAAGAACCCCCCAAGAGACCCAGTACTTC. This encodes CAISEGQGRTPQETQYF.

This clonotype has just a few counts. This chain links TRBV7-8 with TRBJ1-6; D gene ambiguous. Trimming cost V 1 base and J 7 bases, with 8 bases left between them. CDR1 and CDR2 (germline): SGHVS, FQNEAQ. There are 14 residues in the CDR3. In nucleotides, the CDR3 is TGTGCCAGCAGCTTAGGGTTGGGGAATTCACCCCTCCACTTT. As protein: CASSLGLGNSPLHF.

This clonotype was seen repeatedly, ten times or more. This sequence joins TRBV5-1 and TRBJ2-5, with D hard to call. Germline values: CDR1 SGHRS, CDR2 YFSETQ. The CDR3 spans 14 residues. V lost 2 bases and J 4 bases, leaving 12 bases between the germline ends. The CDR3, as DNA: TGCGCCAGCAGCTTTGGCATGGCGAGAGAGACCCAGTACTTC. Protein sequence: CASSFGMARETQYF.

The sample holds a few counts of this clonotype. The chain is built from TRBV7-2 and TRBJ2-7; 8 bases align to TRBD2. CDR3 length: 14 amino acids. Losses at the gene ends were 4 bases for V and 4 bases for J; bases not matched to a gene: 6. In germline, CDR1 is SGHTA, CDR2 FQGNSA. CDR3 DNA: TGTGCCAGCAGCTCAACTAGCGGCCGTTACGAGCAGTACGTC. It codes for CASSSTSGRYEQYV.

The table lists this clonotype with many counts. The gene calls are TRBV6-5 and TRBJ1-1; D might be TRBD1 (5 bases). Trimming stripped 0 bases from V and 4 bases from J, with 12 bases between. Germline lookup yields CDR1 MNHEY and CDR2 SVGAGI. CDR3 length: 15 residues. CDR3 in DNA: TGTGCCAGCAGTTACTCGACAGTGGGGGGCACTGAAGCTTTCTTT. Translated, it gives CASSYSTVGGTEAFF.

The chain is built from TRBV9 and TRBJ2-3; a possible D gene is TRBD1 (6 bases). Germline V lookup: CDR1 SGDLS, CDR2 YYNGEE. This CDR3 region has 16 residues. The V end was cut by 3 bases, the J end by 4 bases, with 18 bases between. CDR3 DNA: TGTGCCAGCAGCGCGGGGTCCTCTTGGGGGCCAGATACGCAGTATTTT. It yields the protein CASSAGSSWGPDTQYF.

This clonotype was seen only a few times. The chain recombines TRBV18 with TRBJ1-4; 11 positions agree with TRBD1. Looked up from germline, CDR1 is KGHSH and CDR2 is LQKENI. The CDR3 consists of 17 residues. Germline trimming cut 3 bases from V and 8 bases from J; bases unmatched to any gene: 11. The CDR3 protein is CASSPRTGGAENEKLFF. The DNA of the CDR3 is TGTGCCAGCTCACCGAGGACAGGGGGCGCGGAAAACGAAAAACTGTTTTTT.

V and J are TRBV20-1 and TRBJ2-3, with a weak D call TRBD1 (5 bases). The CDR3 contains 13 residues. Trimming left V 1 base short and J 3 bases short, with 8 bases between. Germline V lookup: CDR1 DFQATT, CDR2 SNEGSKA (reference sequence). CDR3 in DNA: TGCAGTGCTAGAGCCCCAGGGACAGATACGCAGTATTTT. This sequence encodes CSARAPGTDTQYF.

This clonotype was found many times. The rearrangement uses TRBV7-9 and TRBJ2-7; D call uncertain. V shed 4 bases and J shed 0 bases, with 10 bases lying between them. The CDR3 loop spans 14 amino acids. CDR1 and CDR2 from the germline V gene are SEHNR and FQNEAQ (reference sequence). CDR3 DNA: TGTGCCAGCAGCTCCGCCGTCAGCTCCTACGAGCAGTACGTC. Protein product: CASSSAVSSYEQYV.

This clonotype was seen at least ten times. This chain connects TRBV24-1 to TRBJ2-1; 9 positions match TRBD2. Germline V gene sequence: CDR1 KGHDR, CDR2 SFDVKD. This CDR3 is 16 amino acids long. The J segment lost 8 bases and the V segment lost 3 bases, leaving 10 bases of the junction unmatched. The CDR3 DNA reads as TGTGCCACCAGTGATGATGGGTCTAGCGGGATCTATGAGCAGTTCTTC. Amino acid sequence: CATSDDGSSGIYEQFF.

This clonotype was detected many times. The rearrangement uses TRBV9 and TRBJ1-1; the D is unclear. There are 13 residues in the CDR3. Germline V gene sequence: CDR1 SGDLS, CDR2 YYNGEE. With 0 bases removed from V and 4 bases from J, the gap between germline ends came to 7 bases. The CDR3 protein is CASSVVPGTEAFF. The CDR3, as DNA: TGTGCCAGCAGCGTAGTACCAGGCACTGAAGCTTTCTTT. The variable domain in full, completed from reference TRBV9 and TRBJ1-1, reads DSGVTQTPKHLITATGQRVTLRCSPRSGDLSVYWYQQSLDQGLQFLIQYYNGEERAKGNILERFSAQQFPDLHSELNLSSLELGDSALYFCASSVVPGTEAFFGQGTRLTVV.

By share of the sample, this clonotype is medium-sized. V and J are TRBV29-1 and TRBJ1-1, with a weak D call TRBD1 (5 bases). This CDR3 is 14 amino acids long. V lost 5 bases, J lost 5 bases, and 18 bases lay in between. Germline V gene data show CDR1 as SQVTM and CDR2 as ANQGSEA. The CDR3 sequence: CSVYGDPRRTEAFF. The CDR3 coding sequence is TGCAGCGTTTATGGGGACCCCCGGAGGACTGAAGCTTTCTTT.

This clonotype was seen ten or more times. Here the CDR3 reads CSVGASGAETQYF. Written as DNA, the CDR3 is TGCAGCGTCGGGGCTTCTGGAGCGGAGACCCAGTACTTC. The chain uses TRBV29-1 and TRBJ2-5; D is possibly TRBD1 or TRBD2 (5 bases each). V dropped 6 bases and J dropped 5 bases, with 16 bases sitting between them. Germline V CDR1 and CDR2: SQVTM, ANQGSEA. This CDR3 has 13 amino acids.

This clonotype was seen repeatedly, ten times or more. The genes are TRBV5-1 and TRBJ2-1, with TRBD2 matching 11 bases. The CDR3 is made up of 15 amino acids. V lost 3 bases to trimming and J lost 2 bases; unmatched junction nucleotides: 1. In germline, CDR1 is SGHRS, CDR2 YFSETQ. The CDR3 sequence is CASSSTSGAYNEQFF. DNA for the CDR3: TGCGCCAGCAGCTCGACTAGCGGGGCCTACAATGAGCAGTTCTTC.

The table lists this clonotype with many counts. The chain carries TRBV4-1 and TRBJ2-1; possibly TRBD1 for D (6 bases). V lost 6 bases and J lost 7, with 10 bases in between. From germline, CDR1 is MGHRA and CDR2 YSYEKL. This CDR3 is 12 amino acids long. The CDR3 nucleotides read TGCGCCAGCAGACAGGGTTGGAATGAGCAGTTCTTC. Its translation: CASRQGWNEQFF.

The rearrangement links TRBV10-1 to TRBJ2-3; a possible D gene is TRBD2 (6 bases). CDR3 length: 16 amino acids. Germline CDR1 reads WNHNN; CDR2 reads SYGVQD (reference sequence). V was pared by 5 bases and J by 7 bases, with 22 bases between. The CDR3 reads CASSLAERSGSYTQYF. In DNA, the CDR3 is TGCGCCAGCAGTTTAGCGGAGCGTAGCGGTAGCTATACGCAGTATTTT.

The sample holds a few counts of this clonotype. The V gene is TRBV29-1, the J gene TRBJ1-1, with D tentatively TRBD1 (5 bases). In germline, CDR1 is SQVTM, CDR2 ANQGSEA. Trimming took 4 bases from V and 1 from J, leaving 13 bases between them. The CDR3 spans 14 residues. The CDR3 nucleotides are TGCAGCGTTGCGAGGGGAAATCAGAACACTGAAGCTTTCTTT. Protein: CSVARGNQNTEAFF.

This clonotype occurred many times. The rearrangement uses TRBV10-3 and TRBJ2-1, with a possible D match to TRBD1 (6 bases). The CDR3 spans 16 residues. Germline V CDR1 and CDR2: ENHRY, SYGVKD. Trimming cost V 1 base and J 4 bases, with 14 bases left between them. In DNA form, the CDR3 reads TGTGCCATCAGTGAGTTTGAGACAGGATTTTACAATGAGCAGTTCTTC. Translation gives CAISEFETGFYNEQFF.

This clonotype was counted many times. The chain employs TRBV29-1 and TRBJ2-1; no firm D call. V gave up 2 bases and J gave up 15 bases, with 8 bases separating them. The germline V gene encodes CDR1 SQVTM and CDR2 ANQGSEA. The CDR3 is made up of 9 amino acids. The DNA of the CDR3 is TGCAGCGTTGAACAGAATGGGTTCTTC. It codes for CSVEQNGFF.

This clonotype was recorded many times. The chain couples TRBV7-9 to TRBJ2-1; no reliable D call. This CDR3 is 8 amino acids long. The V and J ends lost 3 bases and 13 bases respectively, with 1 base between them. Germline CDR1 and CDR2: SEHNR and FQNEAQ (reference sequence). CDR3 in amino acids: CASSFQFF. DNA of the CDR3: TGTGCCAGCAGCTTTCAGTTCTTC.

At least ten counts were recorded for this clonotype. As DNA, the CDR3 is TGTGCCAGCAGGATCACACAAAACAGGGGTAATGAAAAACTGTTTTTT. Protein sequence: CASRITQNRGNEKLFF. The rearrangement links TRBV2 to TRBJ1-4; TRBD1 aligns across 7 bases. This CDR3 is built from 16 residues. The V segment lost 6 bases and the J segment 4 bases; nucleotides outside the gene matches: 11. CDR1 and CDR2 (germline): SNHLY, FYNNEI.

This clonotype occurred many times. The chain links TRBV18 to TRBJ1-2; 7 bases are shared with TRBD1. This CDR3 has 13 residues. Trimming at V came to 6 bases and at J to 7 bases, leaving 8 bases not matched to a gene. Germline lookup yields CDR1 KGHSH and CDR2 LQKENI. The CDR3 region is CASSLDRSFGYTF. The CDR3 region has the DNA TGTGCCAGCTCTCTGGACAGGTCGTTTGGCTACACCTTC.

This clonotype was counted a few times. The gene calls are TRBV14 and TRBJ1-2; unclear D gene. The CDR3 consists of 14 residues. The germline gives CDR1 SGHDN, CDR2 FVKESK. V was shortened by 0 bases and J by 4 bases, with 9 bases between the two germline ends. CDR3 sequence: CASSQDLEFYGYTF. The CDR3 nucleotides read TGTGCCAGCAGCCAAGATCTGGAGTTCTATGGCTACACCTTC.

This clonotype was picked up many times. This chain connects TRBV30 to TRBJ1-4; the match to TRBD1 covers 7 bases. With 0 bases clipped from V and 13 bases from J, the junction kept 8 bases outside the gene matches. The V gene's germline CDR1 is GTSNPN and CDR2 SVGIG (reference sequence). The CDR3 sequence is 13 residues long. The CDR3 region is CAWSVLTGSRLFF. CDR3 DNA: TGTGCCTGGAGTGTTTTGACAGGGAGTCGACTGTTTTTT.

This clonotype was seen repeatedly, ten times or more. Here the CDR3 reads CASSVAGEGYGYTF. The CDR3 DNA follows: TGTGCCAGCAGTGTGGCAGGCGAGGGGTATGGCTACACCTTC. The V call is TRBV2, the J call TRBJ1-2; a possible D gene is TRBD1 (5 bases). This CDR3 comprises 14 residues. Germline V gives CDR1 SNHLY, CDR2 FYNNEI. Trimming removed 4 bases at V and 5 bases at J, with 14 bases between.